One sample yielded the 14 T cell receptor beta chains listed below, sequenced in a study of a mutant IDH1 vaccine in newly diagnosed glioma. The protocol was immunoSEQ multiplex PCR, while the TCRdb copy is restricted to in-frame clones and leaves out a portion. The table lists 60,000 to 75,000 clones, around 90% of them singletons. Time point noted: week 35, safety follow-up. Vaccination used 300 ug of mutant IDH1 20-mer peptide per dose, with topical imiquimod. These receptors lack a known antigen. The material sequenced was PBMCs, taken from a glioma patient whose treatment included an IDH1 peptide vaccine. These receptors were taken from a man aged 25 to 45 with glioma.

The chain carries TRBV28 and TRBJ2-2; tentative D call: TRBD1 (5 bases). With 6 bases removed from V and 6 bases from J, the gap between germline ends came to 11 bases. In germline, CDR1 is MDHEN, CDR2 SYDVKM. This CDR3 has 13 amino acids. The chain's CDR3 is CASSQWGPGELFF. DNA of the CDR3: TGTGCCAGCAGCCAGTGGGGCCCCGGGGAGCTGTTTTTT.

J is TRBJ2-1 and V is TRBV6-5, with TRBD2 matching 10 bases. V gave up 4 bases and J gave up 7 bases; unmatched junction bases: 7. This CDR3 region has 15 residues. The germline CDR1 and CDR2 sequences are MNHEY and SVGAGI. The CDR3 DNA reads TGTGCCAGCAGTTTTCAGCGGGAGGGCCAAAATGAGCAGTTCTTC. Amino acids: CASSFQREGQNEQFF.

The chain is built from TRBV7-9 and TRBJ1-1; D is perhaps TRBD1 (6 bases). The CDR3 has 15 residues. Germline V lookup: CDR1 SEHNR, CDR2 FQNEAQ (reference sequence). V was clipped by 5 bases and J by 5 bases, with 18 bases between them. The CDR3 DNA follows: TGTGCCAGCAGCCGGGTCGCCGTAGGGGGAACTGAAGCTTTCTTT. This translates into CASSRVAVGGTEAFF.

About this clone itself: The sample has other DNA sequences that encode this CDR3 too. This chain connects TRBV6-1 to TRBJ2-7; D is uncertain. The CDR3 sequence is 17 residues long. Germline V CDR1 and CDR2: MNHNS, SASEGT. V shed 2 bases and J shed 0 bases, with 17 bases lying between them. The CDR3 nucleotides read TGTGCCAGCAGTGAATTTCTTTCTGGATCGTCCTCCTACGAGCAGTACTTC. Translated, it gives CASSEFLSGSSSYEQYF.

The chain uses TRBV6-5 and TRBJ2-1, with D possibly matching TRBD2 (5 bases). The CDR3 spans 14 residues. CDR1 and CDR2 from the germline V gene are MNHEY and SVGAGI. The V and J ends lost 0 bases and 4 bases respectively, with 7 bases between them. The CDR3 nucleotides are TGTGCCAGCAGTTACTCGCGAGGGTACAATGAGCAGTTCTTC. It yields the protein CASSYSRGYNEQFF.

The rearrangement joins TRBV4-1 to TRBJ1-1, with 10 bases matching TRBD1. Germline-derived CDR1 and CDR2 are MGHRA and YSYEKL. V lost 6 bases to trimming and J lost 6 bases; unmatched junction nucleotides: 7. CDR3 length equals 14 residues. The CDR3 DNA follows: TGCGCCAGCAGTAACCGGGACAGGGGTCCTGAAGCTTTCTTT. It codes for CASSNRDRGPEAFF.

This chain joins TRBV5-1 and TRBJ2-7; D call uncertain. The germline gives CDR1 SGHRS, CDR2 YFSETQ. The CDR3 contains 13 residues. Trimming removed 0 bases from V and 2 bases from J, with 6 bases in between. In DNA, the CDR3 is TGCGCCAGCAGCTTGGAGGGCCCCTACGAGCAGTACTTC. Translated: CASSLEGPYEQYF.

The CDR3 DNA sequence: TGCAGCGTCGCGGGAAGGGACACCGGGGAGCTGTTTTTT. Its protein is CSVAGRDTGELFF. V and J are TRBV29-1 and TRBJ2-2; the D gene is possibly TRBD2 (6 bases). The CDR3 spans 13 residues. Germline CDR1 reads SQVTM; CDR2 reads ANQGSEA. Trimming left V 6 bases short and J 3 bases short, with 11 bases between.

The gene calls are TRBV9 and TRBJ1-6, with D maybe TRBD1 (5 bases). V lost 4 bases, J lost 9 bases, and 17 bases lay in between. CDR1 and CDR2 (germline): SGDLS, YYNGEE. This CDR3 region has 15 residues. This CDR3 is CASSQDGGSSSPLHF. The CDR3 coding sequence is TGTGCCAGCAGCCAGGATGGGGGATCTTCTTCACCCCTCCACTTT.

V and J are TRBV30 and TRBJ1-2; D might be TRBD1 (6 bases). Germline loops: CDR1 GTSNPN, CDR2 SVGIG (reference sequence). V lost 3 bases to trimming and J lost 0 bases, with 17 bases between them. The CDR3 consists of 16 residues. CDR3 sequence (DNA): TGTGCCTGGAGCAGGGGCCAGCCCAAAACTAACTATGGCTACACCTTC. Its translation: CAWSRGQPKTNYGYTF. The variable domain in full, completed from reference TRBV30 and TRBJ1-2, reads SQTIHQWPATLVQPVGSPLSLECTVEGTSNPNLYWYRQAAGRGLQLLFYSVGIGQISSEVPQNLSASRPQDRQFILSSKKLLLSDSGFYLCAWSRGQPKTNYGYTFGSGTRLTVV.

This chain connects TRBV4-3 to TRBJ1-6; possible D gene TRBD1, 6 bases. CDR3 length: 15 amino acids. Trimming took 0 bases from V and 16 from J, leaving 19 bases between them. Looked up from germline, CDR1 is LGHNA and CDR2 is YSLEER. CDR3 in amino acids: CASSQDFRGHGKLHF. Here the CDR3 DNA reads TGCGCCAGCAGCCAAGATTTTAGGGGACATGGAAAACTCCACTTT.

The chain recombines TRBV4-1 with TRBJ1-1; D is ambiguous. Per the germline V gene, CDR1 is MGHRA and CDR2 is YSYEKL. The CDR3 is 15 residues long. V was clipped by 4 bases and J by 11 bases, with 23 bases between them. CDR3 in DNA: TGCGCCAGCAGCCTATCGAACCAGGCCCCCATGGCGGCTTTCTTT. Its translation is CASSLSNQAPMAAFF.

The chain carries TRBV19 and TRBJ1-2, with D uncertain. From germline, CDR1 is LNHDA and CDR2 SQIVND (reference sequence). The germline V and J ends were trimmed by 5 bases and 8 bases, with 15 bases remaining between them. The CDR3 runs 13 residues. The CDR3, as DNA: TGTGCCAGTAGTCTCCGTCGTCCTGGCGGCTACACCTTC. It specifies CASSLRRPGGYTF.

The chain links TRBV6-6 to TRBJ2-3; no firm D call. The CDR3 has 14 amino acids. Trimming shortened V by 6 bases and J by 1 base, and 11 bases separated the two germline ends. Germline assignment: CDR1 MNHNY and CDR2 SVGAGI (reference sequence). This CDR3 is CASSPRRGTDTQYF. In DNA form, the CDR3 reads TGTGCCAGCAGCCCTCGAAGAGGCACAGATACGCAGTATTTT.